Listed here is a single T cell receptor (beta chain). Its matching antigen is unknown. The data belong to a study of T cell responses to AZD1222 COVID-19 vaccine. Broader study findings: Along spike, vaccine-associated CD4 TCRs were found throughout, with dominance at 160-218 and 743-854.

The protocol was immunoSEQ multiplex PCR, while the TCRdb copy is restricted to in-frame clones and leaves out a portion. Of some 50,000 clones listed, about four fifths are singletons. This receptor was identified in an adult in good health. This specimen was peripheral blood, taken on day 0 of AZD1222 vaccination.

The CDR3 region has the DNA TGTGCCAGCAGCACAGGGACTAGCGGGATGGGGTTCTTC. It encodes CASSTGTSGMGFF. The chain recombines TRBV3-1 (or the pseudogene TRBV3-2) with TRBJ2-1, with 13 bases aligning to TRBD2. CDR3 length: 13 residues. Germline V gives CDR1 LGHDT, CDR2 YNNKEL (reference sequence). The V segment lost 5 bases and the J segment 15 bases; nucleotides outside the gene matches: 7.